This T cell receptor (beta chain) emerged from a study of graft-versus-host responses after intestinal transplantation. Turning to the study itself: Anti-thymocyte globulin served as induction for all recipients, who then took tacrolimus and steroids for about three years.

TCRdb's table, derived via immunoSEQ multiplex PCR, lists solely in-frame clones and lacks some. The sample records 75,000 to 100,000 clones, 83% being singletons. Regarding the study as a whole: Where graft-donor T cell macrochimerism was present, patients had high graft-versus-host to host-versus-graft clonal ratios in allografts.

Trimming took off 0 bases at V and 1 base at J, with 16 bases between the two ends. This CDR3 is 18 amino acids long. Germline-derived CDR1 and CDR2 are LNHNV and YYDKDF (reference sequence). With respect to this clone: The target antigen is unknown.

This sequence originates from a human donor who received an intestinal transplant. The chain employs TRBV15 and TRBJ2-4; D is ambiguous. The sequences come from unstimulated CD8+ T cells sorted from spleen or lymph node cells, collected before intestinal transplant. DNA of the CDR3: TGTGCCACCAGCAGAGATTCATTTACCGTAGGGGCCAAAAACATTCAGTACTTC. It codes for CATSRDSFTVGAKNIQYF.